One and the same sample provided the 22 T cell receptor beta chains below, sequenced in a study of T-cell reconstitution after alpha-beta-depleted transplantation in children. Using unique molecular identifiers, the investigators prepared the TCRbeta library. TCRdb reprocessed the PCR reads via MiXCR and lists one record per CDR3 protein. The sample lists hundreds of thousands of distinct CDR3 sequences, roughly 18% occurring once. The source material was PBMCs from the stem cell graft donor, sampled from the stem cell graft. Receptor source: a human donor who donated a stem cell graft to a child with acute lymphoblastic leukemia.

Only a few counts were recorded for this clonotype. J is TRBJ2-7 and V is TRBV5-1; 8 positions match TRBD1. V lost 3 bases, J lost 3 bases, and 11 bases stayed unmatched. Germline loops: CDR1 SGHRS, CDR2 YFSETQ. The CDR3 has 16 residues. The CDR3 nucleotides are TGCGCCAGCAGCTCCGCTATGGACAGGGACATCTACGAGCAGTACTTC. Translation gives CASSSAMDRDIYEQYF.

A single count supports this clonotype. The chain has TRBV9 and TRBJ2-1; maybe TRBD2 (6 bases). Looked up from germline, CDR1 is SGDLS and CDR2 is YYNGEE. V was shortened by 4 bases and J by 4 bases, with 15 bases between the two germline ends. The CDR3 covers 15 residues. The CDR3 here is CASSPRASEYNEQFF. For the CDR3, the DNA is TGTGCCAGCAGCCCCCGGGCTAGCGAGTACAATGAGCAGTTCTTC.

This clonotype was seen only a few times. CDR3 coding DNA: TGTGCCAGCAGCTTTGGCGACAGGAGGAACGGGGAGCTGTTTTTT. Translated: CASSFGDRRNGELFF. The chain links TRBV7-2 to TRBJ2-2, with a tentative D call TRBD1 (6 bases). This CDR3 has 15 amino acids. The germline V gene encodes CDR1 SGHTA and CDR2 FQGNSA. The V end was cut by 3 bases, the J end by 7 bases, with 15 bases between.

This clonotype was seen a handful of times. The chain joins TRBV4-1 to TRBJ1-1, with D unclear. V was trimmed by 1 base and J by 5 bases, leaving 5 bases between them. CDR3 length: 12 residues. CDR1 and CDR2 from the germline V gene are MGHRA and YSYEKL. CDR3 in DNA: TGCGCCAGCAGCCAAGGAAGGACTGAAGCTTTCTTT. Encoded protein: CASSQGRTEAFF.

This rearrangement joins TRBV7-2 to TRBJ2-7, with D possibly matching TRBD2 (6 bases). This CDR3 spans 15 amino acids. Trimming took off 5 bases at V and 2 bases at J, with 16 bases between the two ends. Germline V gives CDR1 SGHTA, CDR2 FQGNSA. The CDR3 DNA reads TGTGCCAGCAGCCCAACCGGGACTCCAACCTACGAGCAGTACTTC. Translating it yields CASSPTGTPTYEQYF.

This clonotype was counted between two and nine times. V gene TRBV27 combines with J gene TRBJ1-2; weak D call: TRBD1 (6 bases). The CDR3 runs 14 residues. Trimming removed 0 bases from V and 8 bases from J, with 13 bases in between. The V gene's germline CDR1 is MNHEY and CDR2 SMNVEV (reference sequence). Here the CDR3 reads CASSLSMGARGYTF. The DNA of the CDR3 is TGTGCCAGCAGTTTATCGATGGGGGCGCGAGGCTACACCTTC.

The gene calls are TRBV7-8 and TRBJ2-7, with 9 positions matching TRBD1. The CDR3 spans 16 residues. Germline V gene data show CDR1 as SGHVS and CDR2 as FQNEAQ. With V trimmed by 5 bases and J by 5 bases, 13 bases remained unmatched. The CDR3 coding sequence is TGTGCCAGCAGCCAGAGACCGGGACAGGGATACGACGAGCAGTACTTC. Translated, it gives CASSQRPGQGYDEQYF.

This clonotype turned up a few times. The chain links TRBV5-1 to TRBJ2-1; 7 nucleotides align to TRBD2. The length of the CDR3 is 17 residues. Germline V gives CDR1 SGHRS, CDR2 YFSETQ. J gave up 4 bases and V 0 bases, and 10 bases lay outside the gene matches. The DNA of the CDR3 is TGCGCCAGCAGCTTGGAGGGCCAGCTGCGGGGGTACAATGAGCAGTTCTTC. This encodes CASSLEGQLRGYNEQFF.

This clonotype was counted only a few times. The CDR3, as DNA: TGCGCCAGCAGCCAACCCCGGACAGGGACCGGGGAGCTGTTTTTT. It codes for CASSQPRTGTGELFF. The chain uses TRBV4-1 and TRBJ2-2; 8 bases are a match to TRBD1. V lost 2 bases, J lost 5 bases, and 4 bases stayed unmatched. The V gene's germline CDR1 is MGHRA and CDR2 YSYEKL. CDR3 size: 15 residues.

CDR3 region: CASSEEDQPRRFF. CDR3 DNA sequence: TGTGCCAGCAGTGAAGAAGACCAACCGCGGCGGTTCTTC. This rearrangement joins TRBV6-1 to TRBJ2-1, with D unclear. This CDR3 has 13 amino acids. The germline CDR1 and CDR2 sequences are MNHNS and SASEGT. V gave up 1 base and J gave up 15 bases, with 16 bases separating them.

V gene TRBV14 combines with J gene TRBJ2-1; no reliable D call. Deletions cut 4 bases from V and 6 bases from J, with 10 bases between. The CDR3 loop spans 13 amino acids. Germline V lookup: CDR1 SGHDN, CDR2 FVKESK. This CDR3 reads CASSPRRINEQFF. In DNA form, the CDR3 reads TGTGCCAGCAGCCCACGACGGATCAATGAGCAGTTCTTC.

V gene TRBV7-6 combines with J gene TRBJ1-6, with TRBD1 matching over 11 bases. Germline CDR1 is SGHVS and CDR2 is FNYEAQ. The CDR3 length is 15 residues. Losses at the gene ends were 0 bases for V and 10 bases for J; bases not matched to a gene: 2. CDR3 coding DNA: TGTGCCAGCAGCTTAGCGGGACAGGGGGAATCACCCCTCCACTTT. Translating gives CASSLAGQGESPLHF.

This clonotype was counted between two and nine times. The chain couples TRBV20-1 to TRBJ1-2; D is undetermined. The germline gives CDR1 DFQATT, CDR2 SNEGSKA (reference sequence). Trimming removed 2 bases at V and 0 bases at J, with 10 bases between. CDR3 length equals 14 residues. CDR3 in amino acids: CSARSPSSNYGYTF. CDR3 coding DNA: TGCAGTGCTAGATCCCCATCCTCTAACTATGGCTACACCTTC.

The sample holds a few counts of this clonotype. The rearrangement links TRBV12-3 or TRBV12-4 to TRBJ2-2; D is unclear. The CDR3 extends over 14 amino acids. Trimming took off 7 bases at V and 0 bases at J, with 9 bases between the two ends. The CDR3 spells CASMVVSNTGELFF. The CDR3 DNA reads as TGTGCCAGCATGGTCGTGTCGAACACCGGGGAGCTGTTTTTT.

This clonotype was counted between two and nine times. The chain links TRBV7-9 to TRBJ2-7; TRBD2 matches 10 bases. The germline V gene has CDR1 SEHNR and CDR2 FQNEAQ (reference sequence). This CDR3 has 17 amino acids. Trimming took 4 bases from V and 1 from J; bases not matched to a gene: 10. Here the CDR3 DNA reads TGTGCCAGCAGCTCTAAATCAAAAGCGGGGGGGTCCTACGAGCAGTACTTC. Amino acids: CASSSKSKAGGSYEQYF.

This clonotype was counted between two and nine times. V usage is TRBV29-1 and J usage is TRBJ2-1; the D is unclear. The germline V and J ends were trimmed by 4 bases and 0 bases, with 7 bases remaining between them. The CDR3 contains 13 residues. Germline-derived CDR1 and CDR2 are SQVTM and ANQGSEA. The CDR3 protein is CSVVEVSYNEQFF. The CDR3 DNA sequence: TGCAGCGTTGTCGAGGTCTCCTACAATGAGCAGTTCTTC.

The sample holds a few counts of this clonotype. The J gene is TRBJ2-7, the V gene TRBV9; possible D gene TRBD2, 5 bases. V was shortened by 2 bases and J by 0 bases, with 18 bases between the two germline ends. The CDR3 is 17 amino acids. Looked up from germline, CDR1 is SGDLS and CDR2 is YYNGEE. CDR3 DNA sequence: TGTGCCAGCAGCGTCTCACCGGGATCTCAAAGCTCCTACGAGCAGTACTTC. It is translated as CASSVSPGSQSSYEQYF.

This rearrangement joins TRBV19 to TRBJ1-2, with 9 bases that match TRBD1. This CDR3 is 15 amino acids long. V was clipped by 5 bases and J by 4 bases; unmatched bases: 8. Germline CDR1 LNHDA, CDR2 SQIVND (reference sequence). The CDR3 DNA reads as TGTGCCAGTAGTGATTCCGGGACAGGGATCTATGGCTACACCTTC. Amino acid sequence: CASSDSGTGIYGYTF.

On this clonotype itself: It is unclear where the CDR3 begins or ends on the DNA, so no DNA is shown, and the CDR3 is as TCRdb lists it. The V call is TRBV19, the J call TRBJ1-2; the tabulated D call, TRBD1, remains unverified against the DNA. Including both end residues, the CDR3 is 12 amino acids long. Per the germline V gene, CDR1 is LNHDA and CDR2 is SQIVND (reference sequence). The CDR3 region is CASSIGVGPGTF.

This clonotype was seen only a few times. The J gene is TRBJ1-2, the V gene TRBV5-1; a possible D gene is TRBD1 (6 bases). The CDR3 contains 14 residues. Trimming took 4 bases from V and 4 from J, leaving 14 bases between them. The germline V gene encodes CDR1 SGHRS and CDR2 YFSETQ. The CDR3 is CASSVLDRSYGYTF. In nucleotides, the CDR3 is TGCGCCAGCAGCGTTCTGGACAGATCCTATGGCTACACCTTC.

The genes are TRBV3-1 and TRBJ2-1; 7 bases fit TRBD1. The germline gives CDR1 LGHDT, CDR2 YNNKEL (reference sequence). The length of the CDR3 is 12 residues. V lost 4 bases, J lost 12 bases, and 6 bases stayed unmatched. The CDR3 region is CASSLGTVRQFF. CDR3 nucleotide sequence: TGTGCCAGCAGCCTTGGGACAGTTAGGCAGTTCTTC.

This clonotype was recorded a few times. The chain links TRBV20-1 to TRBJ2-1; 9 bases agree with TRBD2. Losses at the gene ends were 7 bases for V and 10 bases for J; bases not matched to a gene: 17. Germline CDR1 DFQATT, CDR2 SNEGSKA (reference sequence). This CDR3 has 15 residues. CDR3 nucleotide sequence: TGCAGTGTGCGGCGGGGGAGCTCTAGCGGGAACGAGCAGTTCTTC. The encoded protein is CSVRRGSSSGNEQFF.